The 20 T cell receptor beta chains below were found in one sample sequenced in a study of T cell responses to AZD1222 COVID-19 vaccine. Some clones are missing from TCRdb's copy, which holds only in-frame ones; the method was immunoSEQ multiplex PCR. The data hold some 120,000 clones, with around nine tenths observed a single time. Material: peripheral blood, obtained on day 0 of AZD1222 vaccination. The receptors were sampled from an adult in good health.

This clone showed up just a few times. CDR3 sequence: CATSSGAGGSYNEQFF. DNA of the CDR3: TGTGCCACCAGCAGTGGGGCGGGAGGTTCCTACAATGAGCAGTTCTTC. The chain employs TRBV15 and TRBJ2-1; 8 bases are a match to TRBD2. In germline, CDR1 is LNHNV, CDR2 YYDKDF (reference sequence). This CDR3 has 16 residues. V trimming: 3 bases; J trimming: 1 base; junction bases outside the gene matches: 5.

The chain recombines TRBV7-9 with TRBJ2-7; D could derive from TRBD1 or TRBD2 (6 bases each). Germline V gene lookup returns CDR1 SEHNR and CDR2 FQNEAQ (reference sequence). V was trimmed by 5 bases and J by 0 bases, leaving 26 bases between them. The CDR3 sequence is 19 residues long. For the CDR3, the DNA is TGTGCCAGCAGCCCTATGGGGGGCTGGGGCGGGACGGGCTCCTACGAGCAGTACTTC. As protein: CASSPMGGWGGTGSYEQYF.

V is TRBV3-1 (or the pseudogene TRBV3-2) and J is TRBJ2-7, with 12 bases matching TRBD2. Trimming took 0 bases from V and 5 from J; bases not matched to a gene: 11. This CDR3 has 18 residues. Germline CDR1 reads LGHDT; CDR2 reads YNNKEL (reference sequence). In DNA form, the CDR3 reads TGTGCCAGCAGCCAAGAAGAAGTTCCGGGACTAGCGGGCGACGAGCAGTACTTC. Translating gives CASSQEEVPGLAGDEQYF.

The V call is TRBV28, the J call TRBJ1-5, with D hard to call. The CDR3 length is 13 residues. Trimming left V 6 bases short and J 5 bases short, with 11 bases between. The germline V gene has CDR1 MDHEN and CDR2 SYDVKM. This CDR3 reads CASRDDTDQPQHF. CDR3 DNA: TGTGCCAGCAGGGACGACACGGATCAGCCCCAGCATTTT.

The chain couples TRBV6-5 to TRBJ2-3; D not certain. The CDR3 contains 16 residues. The germline V and J ends were trimmed by 0 bases and 6 bases, with 16 bases remaining between them. Germline values: CDR1 MNHEY, CDR2 SVGAGI. CDR3 protein: CASSYSTSQLSDTQYF. Written as DNA, the CDR3 is TGTGCCAGCAGTTACTCGACCTCCCAATTATCGGATACGCAGTATTTT.

This sequence joins TRBV5-6 and TRBJ1-4, with D possibly matching TRBD1 (5 bases). Looked up from germline, CDR1 is SGHDT and CDR2 is YYEEEE. The germline V and J ends were trimmed by 4 bases and 7 bases, with 17 bases remaining between them. There are 15 residues in the CDR3. The DNA of the CDR3 is TGTGCCAGCAGCCCCCATCGGGGGAAGGGTGAAAAACTGTTTTTT. This codes for CASSPHRGKGEKLFF.

In this sample, this clone turned up once. The chain links TRBV29-1 to TRBJ1-2, with TRBD1 as a possible D gene (6 bases). Germline V gives CDR1 SQVTM, CDR2 ANQGSEA. The CDR3 has 14 residues. The V gene lost 6 bases and the J gene lost 5 bases, with 19 bases spanning the gap. The CDR3 sequence: CSVRTGTQIYGYTF. CDR3 DNA sequence: TGCAGCGTGAGAACCGGGACACAAATTTATGGCTACACCTTC.

The chain recombines TRBV7-2 with TRBJ1-1; D not resolved. V lost 3 bases and J 2 bases, leaving 16 bases between the germline ends. The CDR3 length is 16 residues. Germline V gene sequence: CDR1 SGHTA, CDR2 FQGNSA. CDR3 residues: CASSFFPASGNTEAFF. The CDR3 DNA sequence: TGTGCCAGCAGCTTCTTCCCGGCATCGGGAAACACTGAAGCTTTCTTT.

The V and J genes are TRBV18 and TRBJ1-4; D might be TRBD1 (5 bases). Germline lookup yields CDR1 KGHSH and CDR2 LQKENI. V lost 5 bases to trimming and J lost 8 bases, with 15 bases between them. CDR3 length: 14 amino acids. The CDR3 DNA reads as TGTGCCAGCTCAGTCGGTGGGGCGGCCGAAAAACTGTTTTTT. This codes for CASSVGGAAEKLFF.

The chain has TRBV19 and TRBJ1-3; a weak D match, TRBD1 (6 bases). V lost 6 bases, J lost 5 bases, and 11 bases lay in between. There are 13 residues in the CDR3. The germline V gene encodes CDR1 LNHDA and CDR2 SQIVND (reference sequence). In DNA, the CDR3 is TGTGCCAGTAGCGACAGGAGTAGAAACACCATATATTTT. Amino acids: CASSDRSRNTIYF.

This rearrangement joins TRBV4-3 to TRBJ2-3; D may be TRBD1 (5 bases). Trimming stripped 5 bases from V and 4 bases from J, with 10 bases between. Germline CDR1 is LGHNA and CDR2 is YSLEER. There are 13 residues in the CDR3. The CDR3, as DNA: TGCGCCAGCAGCACCAGGGTTTCAGATACGCAGTATTTT. Encoded protein: CASSTRVSDTQYF.

CDR3 loop: CASSLQGAISAFF. In DNA, the CDR3 is TGTGCCAGCAGCTTGCAGGGGGCGATTTCGGCTTTCTTT. This sequence joins TRBV7-9 and TRBJ1-1, with TRBD1 identical over 8 bases. Germline-derived CDR1 and CDR2 are SEHNR and FQNEAQ (reference sequence). V lost 3 bases, J lost 11 bases, and 8 bases stayed unmatched. The CDR3 is made up of 13 amino acids.

The chain combines TRBV29-1 with TRBJ1-2; D unresolved. Per germline, CDR1 SQVTM and CDR2 ANQGSEA. V lost 2 bases, J lost 4 bases, and 8 bases lay in between. The CDR3 consists of 12 residues. This CDR3 reads CSVEPQFYGYTF. The DNA for the CDR3 is TGCAGCGTTGAACCACAGTTCTATGGCTACACCTTC. Full variable domain (missing parts from reference TRBV29-1 and TRBJ1-2): SAVISQKPSRDICQRGTSLTIQCQVDSQVTMMFWYRQQPGQSLTLIATANQGSEATYESGFVIDKFPISRPNLTFSTLTVSNMSPEDSSIYLCSVEPQFYGYTFGSGTRLTVV.

The gene calls are TRBV19 and TRBJ1-2; D is undetermined. The V and J ends lost 3 bases and 8 bases respectively, with 16 bases between them. From germline, CDR1 is LNHDA and CDR2 SQIVND (reference sequence). The CDR3 consists of 14 residues. The CDR3 loop is CASSMAEGPRGYTF. CDR3 nucleotide sequence: TGTGCCAGTAGTATGGCGGAGGGCCCTAGGGGCTACACCTTC.

The V gene is TRBV4-1, the J gene TRBJ2-3; D perhaps matches TRBD1 (6 bases). Deletions cut 0 bases from V and 8 bases from J, with 15 bases between. Germline lookup yields CDR1 MGHRA and CDR2 YSYEKL. The CDR3 has 15 residues. CDR3 residues: CASSQDGRGRGTQYF. CDR3 DNA sequence: TGCGCCAGCAGCCAAGATGGAAGGGGGAGAGGTACGCAGTATTTT.

In this sample, this clone turned up a few times. V is TRBV27 and J is TRBJ1-1; D gene unclear. This CDR3 comprises 13 residues. V was trimmed by 2 bases and J by 11 bases, leaving 15 bases between them. Germline loops: CDR1 MNHEY, CDR2 SMNVEV (reference sequence). The DNA of the CDR3 is TGTGCCAGCAGTTTAACAGACCCGGCGTCGGCTTTCTTT. Residues: CASSLTDPASAFF.

This clone was picked up one time. Other DNA sequences of this sample code for an identical CDR3. The chain recombines TRBV7-9 with TRBJ2-7; 7 positions agree with TRBD1. V lost 2 bases to trimming and J lost 7 bases; unmatched junction nucleotides: 5. The CDR3 spans 13 residues. Germline-derived CDR1 and CDR2 are SEHNR and FQNEAQ (reference sequence). Here the CDR3 reads CASSLRQGGEQYF. Here the CDR3 DNA reads TGTGCCAGCAGCTTAAGACAGGGTGGGGAGCAGTACTTC.

Only one count was recorded for this clone. The rearrangement uses TRBV28 and TRBJ1-2, with D perhaps matching TRBD1 (5 bases). CDR1 is MDHEN, CDR2 SYDVKM, per germline. The CDR3 loop spans 15 amino acids. The V end lost 3 bases, the J end lost 0 bases, and 11 bases lay between the germline ends. The CDR3 here is CASSLAGRANYGYTF. The CDR3 bases are TGTGCCAGCAGTTTGGCAGGGAGAGCTAACTATGGCTACACCTTC.

V and J are TRBV24-1 and TRBJ1-2; D is unclear. V lost 6 bases to trimming and J lost 0 bases, with 7 bases between them. Germline V gene sequence: CDR1 KGHDR, CDR2 SFDVKD. CDR3 length equals 13 residues. The CDR3 sequence: CATSQPPNYGYTF. The CDR3 DNA is TGTGCCACCAGTCAGCCTCCTAACTATGGCTACACCTTC.

The rearrangement links TRBV7-3 to TRBJ2-2; D unresolved. Between the trimmed V and J ends, which lost 1 base and 2 bases, there was a span of 5 bases. CDR1 SGHTA and CDR2 FQGTGA come from the germline V gene. This CDR3 has 14 amino acids. CDR3 sequence (DNA): TGTGCCAGCAGCTTAAACAGAAACACCGGGGAGCTGTTTTTT. It translates to CASSLNRNTGELFF.